This T cell receptor beta chain was captured in a study of blood T cell repertoires in COVID-19. Study summary: There were acute and convalescent COVID-19 samples, and they came from the United States, Italy and Spain. PBMCs, B-cell-depleted T cells, or T cells provided the cDNA or gDNA that made up the material.

Unmatched junction bases numbered 5, after V lost 8 bases and J lost 7 bases. Per the germline V gene, CDR1 is SQVTM and CDR2 is ANQGSEA. The CDR3 has 12 amino acids. Authors' data handling: The assay estimated nucleated cells by amplifying reference gene primers. Sequenced by immunoSEQ multiplex PCR; TCRdb stores in-frame clones only, minus some. V, J and clone size reflect that table, while D and trimming were determined from the DNA. Of under 200,000 clones listed, about 85% are singletons. This receptor was obtained from a man aged 60-69 years who had recovered from COVID-19. This chain connects TRBV29-1 to TRBJ1-3; 10 positions match TRBD1. Sequencing was performed on peripheral blood. CDR3 residues: CSMRQGANTIYF. The CDR3 DNA is TGCAGCATGAGACAGGGGGCTAACACCATATATTTT.